A selection of T cell receptor beta chains follows, all from one sample in a study. MiXCR, run by TCRdb on the RT-PCR reads, gives a single entry per CDR3 protein. The sample lists hundreds of thousands of distinct CDR3 sequences, 12% to 15% occurring once. Sequencing was done on a sample of memory CD4+ T cells from blood. The receptors come from a female donor in good health, serving as a healthy control. Each CDR3 is given with its conserved first and last residue. Each record gives: clone size, D gene, J gene, CDR3 length, V gene, CDR3 DNA, CDR3 protein. A D gene is named only where the DNA matches it firmly. Some rows mark clone size as missing; the rest say once, few, many or name a class of expanded clone.

size: many; D: .; J: TRBJ2-6; length: 15; V: TRBV20-1; DNA: TGCAGTGCCAGCAGCGGAAGCTCTGGGGCCAACGTCCTGACTTTC; CDR3: CSASSGSSGANVLTF
size: few; D: .; J: TRBJ2-7; length: 13; V: TRBV5-5; DNA: TGTGCCAGCAGCTTGTTGTCGGTCTACGAGCAGTACTTC; CDR3: CASSLLSVYEQYF
size: few; D: .; J: TRBJ2-5; length: 13; V: TRBV7-3; DNA: TGTGCCAGCAGCTTAACCAGGGCGGAGACCCAGTACTTC; CDR3: CASSLTRAETQYF
size: few; D: .; J: TRBJ1-2; length: 13; V: TRBV7-2; DNA: TGTGCCAGCAGCACGGACTGGGGCTATGGCTACACCTTC; CDR3: CASSTDWGYGYTF
size: .; D: .; J: TRBJ1-2; length: 15; V: TRBV15; DNA: TGTGCCACCAGCAGAGATGTGCTCAACTTATATGGCTACACCTTC; CDR3: CATSRDVLNLYGYTF
size: .; D: TRBD2; J: TRBJ2-1; length: 15; V: TRBV5-6; DNA: TGTGCCAGCACCTTGGGGGTAGCGGGGCAGTTTGAGCAGTTCTTC; CDR3: CASTLGVAGQFEQFF
size: many; D: .; J: TRBJ2-6; length: 14; V: TRBV4-3; DNA: TGCGCCAGCAGCCAAGACCCTACCGCCAACGTCCTGACTTTC; CDR3: CASSQDPTANVLTF
size: .; D: TRBD2; J: TRBJ2-3; length: 16; V: TRBV7-2; DNA: TGTGCCAGCAGCTTAGACACTAGCGGGAGTTTGAGTACGCAGTATTTT; CDR3: CASSLDTSGSLSTQYF
size: many; D: .; J: TRBJ1-1; length: 14; V: TRBV18; DNA: TGTGCCAGCTCACCAACGACAGGGAACACTGAAGCTTTCTTT; CDR3: CASSPTTGNTEAFF
size: few; D: TRBD2; J: TRBJ2-5; length: 16; V: TRBV7-9; DNA: TGTGCCAGCAGTCGCGGGGCTAGCGGGAGTGTGGAGACCCAGTACTTC; CDR3: CASSRGASGSVETQYF
size: .; D: .; J: TRBJ1-3; length: 15; V: TRBV6-1; DNA: TGTGCCAGCAGTGAAGGACGGATTGCTGGAAACACCATATATTTT; CDR3: CASSEGRIAGNTIYF
size: .; D: TRBD1; J: TRBJ2-2; length: 14; V: TRBV7-3; DNA: TGTGCCAGCAGCTCCATGACAGGGACCGGGGAGCTGTTTTTT; CDR3: CASSSMTGTGELFF
size: few; D: .; J: TRBJ1-3; length: 14; V: TRBV29-1; DNA: TGCAGCGTTGAAGGAGGGTTAGCTGGAAACACCATATATTTT; CDR3: CSVEGGLAGNTIYF
size: .; D: .; J: TRBJ1-2; length: 14; V: TRBV10-3; DNA: TGTGCCATCAGTGAGGCATACTCTAACTATGGCTACACCTTC; CDR3: CAISEAYSNYGYTF
size: .; D: .; J: TRBJ2-1; length: 12; V: TRBV28; DNA: TGTGCCAGCAGTTCCACAGGGCTCCGGCAGTTCTTC; CDR3: CASSSTGLRQFF
size: many; D: .; J: TRBJ2-3; length: 15; V: TRBV5-4; DNA: TGTGCCAGCAGCTCATTAGCGGCTAGCACAGATACGCAGTATTTT; CDR3: CASSSLAASTDTQYF
size: .; D: .; J: TRBJ2-5; length: 13; V: TRBV5-1; DNA: TGCGCCAGCAGCTTGTTTGGTTCGGAGACCCAGTACTTC; CDR3: CASSLFGSETQYF
size: many; D: .; J: TRBJ2-5; length: 13; V: TRBV20-1; DNA: TGCAGTGCCCCTAGGCGGCAGCAAGAGACCCAGTACTTC; CDR3: CSAPRRQQETQYF
size: .; D: TRBD2; J: TRBJ2-5; length: 17; V: TRBV7-2; DNA: TGTGCCAGCAGCCCAGAGGAGGTAGCGGGGAGCCAAGAGACCCAGTACTTC; CDR3: CASSPEEVAGSQETQYF
size: few; D: TRBD2; J: TRBJ2-1; length: 17; V: TRBV4-1; DNA: TGCGCCAGCAGCCCGAAAGGGGCTAGCGGGAGGTTCAATGAGCAGTTCTTC; CDR3: CASSPKGASGRFNEQFF
size: many; D: .; J: TRBJ1-1; length: 12; V: TRBV20-1; DNA: TGCAGTGCTAGATTTACAGCTACTGAAGCTTTCTTT; CDR3: CSARFTATEAFF
size: many; D: TRBD2; J: TRBJ2-2; length: 17; V: TRBV4-3; DNA: TGCGCCAGCAGCCAAGCTGACGGGAGGGCCAACACCGGGGAGCTGTTTTTT; CDR3: CASSQADGRANTGELFF
size: .; D: TRBD1; J: TRBJ1-5; length: 15; V: TRBV10-3; DNA: TGTGCCATCAGTGATCAGGGGGGGAGCAATCAGCCCCAGCATTTT; CDR3: CAISDQGGSNQPQHF
size: many; D: TRBD1; J: TRBJ1-1; length: 12; V: TRBV7-9; DNA: TGTGCCAGCAGCCCTGGGACAGGGGGAGCTTTCTTT; CDR3: CASSPGTGGAFF
size: many; D: .; J: TRBJ2-3; length: 17; V: TRBV4-1; DNA: TGCGCCAGCAGCCGCACAGGGTCACAATCCTTGGCAGATACGCAGTATTTT; CDR3: CASSRTGSQSLADTQYF
size: many; D: .; J: TRBJ1-2; length: 12; V: TRBV7-2; DNA: TGTGCCAGCAGCTTTGGACTGAGAGGCTACACCTTC; CDR3: CASSFGLRGYTF
size: once; D: .; J: TRBJ2-2; length: 13; V: TRBV27; DNA: TGTGCCAGCAGGGTACAGGGTGTCGGGGAGCTGTTTTTT; CDR3: CASRVQGVGELFF
size: .; D: .; J: TRBJ2-2; length: 12; V: TRBV20-1; DNA: TGCAGTGCTAGAGATACAAGCGGGGAGCTGTTTTTT; CDR3: CSARDTSGELFF
size: few; D: .; J: TRBJ2-7; length: 14; V: TRBV9; DNA: TGTGCCAGCAGCGGGCAGGACGGCCCCGGGGAGCAGTACTTC; CDR3: CASSGQDGPGEQYF
size: .; D: TRBD1; J: TRBJ2-2; length: 17; V: TRBV4-3; DNA: TGCGCCAGCAGCCAAGATCAGACAGGGTTGGACACCGGGGAGCTGTTTTTT; CDR3: CASSQDQTGLDTGELFF
size: .; D: .; J: TRBJ1-4; length: 18; V: TRBV6-5; DNA: TGTGCCAGCAGTTACCGGGGTCCAGGATTCGCAACTAATGAAAAACTGTTTTTT; CDR3: CASSYRGPGFATNEKLFF
size: .; D: .; J: TRBJ2-2; length: 14; V: TRBV12-3/TRBV12-4; DNA: TGTGCCAGCAGTCCGACTGACCGACGCGGGGAGCTGTTTTTT; CDR3: CASSPTDRRGELFF
size: many; D: .; J: TRBJ2-5; length: 13; V: TRBV7-2; DNA: TGTGCCAGCAGCTTAGTCCGGCAGTCGACCCAGTACTTC; CDR3: CASSLVRQSTQYF
size: .; D: .; J: TRBJ2-7; length: 12; V: TRBV15; DNA: TGTGCCAGCAGAGATTCAAGGCGAGAGCAGTACTTC; CDR3: CASRDSRREQYF
size: many; D: .; J: TRBJ1-1; length: 14; V: TRBV18; DNA: TGTGCCAGCTCACCTCCGGGGATGAACACTGAAGCTTTCTTT; CDR3: CASSPPGMNTEAFF
size: .; D: .; J: TRBJ2-2; length: 11; V: TRBV5-1; DNA: TGCGCCAGCACCTTGAACGGGGAGCTGTTTTTT; CDR3: CASTLNGELFF
size: .; D: TRBD2; J: TRBJ2-1; length: 16; V: TRBV25-1; DNA: TGTGCCAGCAGTGGCTTCCTAGCGGGGGGAGACAATGAGCAGTTCTTC; CDR3: CASSGFLAGGDNEQFF
size: .; D: .; J: TRBJ1-1; length: 15; V: TRBV7-9; DNA: TGTGCCAGCAGCTCAGGGAGACAGGTGAACACTGAAGCTTTCTTT; CDR3: CASSSGRQVNTEAFF
size: few; D: TRBD2; J: TRBJ2-2; length: 21; V: TRBV19; DNA: TGTGCCAGTAGTCCCCGTTGGGTCGGACTAGCGGGAGTACATAAGACCGGGGAGCTGTTTTTT; CDR3: CASSPRWVGLAGVHKTGELFF
size: many; D: .; J: TRBJ2-6; length: 15; V: TRBV12-3/TRBV12-4; DNA: TGTGCCAGCAGTCTAGCTATCTCTGGGGCCAACGTCCTGACTTTC; CDR3: CASSLAISGANVLTF
size: .; D: .; J: TRBJ1-3; length: 14; V: TRBV18; DNA: TGTGCCAGCTCAACCAGCGCAGCTGGAAACACCATATATTTT; CDR3: CASSTSAAGNTIYF
size: .; D: TRBD2; J: TRBJ2-3; length: 20; V: TRBV6-5; DNA: TGTGCCAGCAGTCCCATGGGACTAGCGTCACGCGGAGGAGAGACAGATACGCAGTATTTT; CDR3: CASSPMGLASRGGETDTQYF
size: .; D: .; J: TRBJ1-1; length: 14; V: TRBV24-1; DNA: TGTGCCACCAGTGAGGGCAGCCTGAACACTGAAGCTTTCTTT; CDR3: CATSEGSLNTEAFF
size: .; D: .; J: TRBJ2-5; length: 17; V: TRBV3-1; DNA: TGTGCCAGCAGCCAGGCCGGGGCGGGGACTTCCCAAGAGACCCAGTACTTC; CDR3: CASSQAGAGTSQETQYF
size: .; D: TRBD1; J: TRBJ1-2; length: 14; V: TRBV7-2; DNA: TGTGCCAGCAGTTTCTATGACAGGGACTATGGCTACACCTTC; CDR3: CASSFYDRDYGYTF
size: many; D: TRBD1; J: TRBJ1-3; length: 14; V: TRBV7-8; DNA: TGTGCCAGCAGCTTACAGGGGGATAGAAACACCATATATTTT; CDR3: CASSLQGDRNTIYF
size: few; D: .; J: TRBJ1-2; length: 11; V: TRBV11-2; DNA: TGTGCCAGCAGCTTTAGCCAAGGCTACACCTTC; CDR3: CASSFSQGYTF
size: few; D: .; J: TRBJ2-2; length: 14; V: TRBV5-5; DNA: TGTGCCAGCATCGAGACAGGGAACACCGGGGAGCTGTTTTTT; CDR3: CASIETGNTGELFF
size: many; D: TRBD2; J: TRBJ2-4; length: 15; V: TRBV6-5; DNA: TGTGCCAGCACCACCGGGGGGGGGCCCAAAAACATTCAGTACTTC; CDR3: CASTTGGGPKNIQYF
size: .; D: .; J: TRBJ2-3; length: 16; V: TRBV18; DNA: TGTGCCAGCTCACCACAACAAGGACCTAGCACAGATACGCAGTATTTT; CDR3: CASSPQQGPSTDTQYF
size: .; D: TRBD2; J: TRBJ2-7; length: 16; V: TRBV20-1; DNA: TGCAGTGCTAGTGGGACTAGCGGGAGGGATCTATACGAGCAGTACTTC; CDR3: CSASGTSGRDLYEQYF